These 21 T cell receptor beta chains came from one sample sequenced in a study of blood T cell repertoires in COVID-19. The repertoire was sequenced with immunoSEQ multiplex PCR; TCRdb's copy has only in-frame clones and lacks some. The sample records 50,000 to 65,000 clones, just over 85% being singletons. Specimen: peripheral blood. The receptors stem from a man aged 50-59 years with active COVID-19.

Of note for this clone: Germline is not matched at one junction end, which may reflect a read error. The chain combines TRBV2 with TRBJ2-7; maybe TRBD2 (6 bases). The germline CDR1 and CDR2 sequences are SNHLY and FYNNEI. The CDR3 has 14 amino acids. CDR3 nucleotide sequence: TGTGCCAGCCGTCGGGACTCCGCCTCCTCCGAGCAGTACTTC. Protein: CASRRDSASSEQYF.

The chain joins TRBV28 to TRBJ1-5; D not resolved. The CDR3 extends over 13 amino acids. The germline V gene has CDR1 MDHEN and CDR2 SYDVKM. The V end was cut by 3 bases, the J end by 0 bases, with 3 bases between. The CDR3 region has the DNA TGTGCCAGCAGTTTTTATAGCAATCAGCCCCAGCATTTT. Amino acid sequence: CASSFYSNQPQHF.

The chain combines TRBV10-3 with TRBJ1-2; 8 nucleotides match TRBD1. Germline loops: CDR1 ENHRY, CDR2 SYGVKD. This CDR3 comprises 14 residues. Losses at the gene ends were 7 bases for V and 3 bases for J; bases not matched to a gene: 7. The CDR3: CAIKEGTGDYGYTF. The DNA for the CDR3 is TGTGCCATCAAGGAGGGGACAGGAGACTATGGCTACACCTTC.

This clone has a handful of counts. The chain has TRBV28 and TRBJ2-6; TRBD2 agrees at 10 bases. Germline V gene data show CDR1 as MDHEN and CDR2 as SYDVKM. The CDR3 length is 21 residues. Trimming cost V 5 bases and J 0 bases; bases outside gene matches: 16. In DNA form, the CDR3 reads TGTGCCAGCAGTCCATGGATGGGAGAAAGCGGGAGGGCCTCTGGGGCCAACGTCCTGACTTTC. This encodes CASSPWMGESGRASGANVLTF.

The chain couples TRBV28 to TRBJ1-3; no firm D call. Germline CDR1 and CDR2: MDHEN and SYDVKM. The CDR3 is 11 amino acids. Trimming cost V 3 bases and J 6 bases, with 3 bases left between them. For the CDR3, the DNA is TGTGCCAGCAGTTTCAAAAACACCATATATTTT. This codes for CASSFKNTIYF.

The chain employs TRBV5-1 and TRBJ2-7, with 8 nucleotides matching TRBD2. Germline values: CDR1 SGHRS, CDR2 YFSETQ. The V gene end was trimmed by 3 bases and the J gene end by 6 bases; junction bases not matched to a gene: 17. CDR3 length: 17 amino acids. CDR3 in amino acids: CASSSEPGLAGRAEQYF. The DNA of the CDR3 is TGCGCCAGCAGCTCAGAACCAGGACTAGCCGGAAGGGCCGAGCAGTACTTC.

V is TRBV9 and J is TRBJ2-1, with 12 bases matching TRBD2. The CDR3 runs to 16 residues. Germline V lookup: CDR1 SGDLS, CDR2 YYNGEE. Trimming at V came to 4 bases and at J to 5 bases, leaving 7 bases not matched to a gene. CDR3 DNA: TGTGCCAGCAGCAACCCGACTAGCGGGAGTAACAATGAGCAGTTCTTC. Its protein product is CASSNPTSGSNNEQFF.

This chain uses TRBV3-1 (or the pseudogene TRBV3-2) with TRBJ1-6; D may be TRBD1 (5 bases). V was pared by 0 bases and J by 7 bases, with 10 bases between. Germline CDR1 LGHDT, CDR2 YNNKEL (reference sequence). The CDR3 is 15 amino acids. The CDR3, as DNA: TGTGCCAGCAGCCAAGACCACAGGCAGAATTCACCCCTCCACTTT. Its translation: CASSQDHRQNSPLHF.

CDR3 in DNA: TGTGCCAGCAGCCCCGGTACTAGCGGGGGGGCCGGTGAGACCCAGTACTTC. It codes for CASSPGTSGGAGETQYF. The V call is TRBV5-4, the J call TRBJ2-5; 13 nucleotides agree with TRBD2. In germline, CDR1 is SGHNT, CDR2 YYREEE (reference sequence). With 4 bases clipped from V and 5 bases from J, the junction kept 11 bases outside the gene matches. CDR3 size: 17 residues.

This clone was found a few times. Here the CDR3 reads CASSQRGLDLDTQYF. For the CDR3, the DNA is TGCGCCAGCAGCCAACGGGGACTAGACCTAGATACGCAGTATTTT. This chain uses TRBV5-1 with TRBJ2-3, with 8 bases identical to TRBD2. Trimming cost V 4 bases and J 5 bases; bases outside gene matches: 9. The germline CDR1 and CDR2 sequences are SGHRS and YFSETQ. The CDR3 runs to 15 residues.

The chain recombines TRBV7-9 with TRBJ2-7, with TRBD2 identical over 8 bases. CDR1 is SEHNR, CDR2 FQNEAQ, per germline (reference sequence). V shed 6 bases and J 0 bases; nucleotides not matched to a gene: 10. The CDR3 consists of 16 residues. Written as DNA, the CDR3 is TGTGCCAGCAGTCAATTGGCGGGGGGCCTCTCCTACGAGCAGTACTTC. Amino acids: CASSQLAGGLSYEQYF.

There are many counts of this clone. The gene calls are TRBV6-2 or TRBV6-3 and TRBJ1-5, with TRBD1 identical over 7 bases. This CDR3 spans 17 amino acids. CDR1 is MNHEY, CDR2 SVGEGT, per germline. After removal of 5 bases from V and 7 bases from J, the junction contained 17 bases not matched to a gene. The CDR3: CASSPLGVDRAGQPQHF. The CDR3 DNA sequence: TGTGCCAGCAGTCCCCTCGGGGTTGACAGGGCCGGGCAGCCCCAGCATTTT.

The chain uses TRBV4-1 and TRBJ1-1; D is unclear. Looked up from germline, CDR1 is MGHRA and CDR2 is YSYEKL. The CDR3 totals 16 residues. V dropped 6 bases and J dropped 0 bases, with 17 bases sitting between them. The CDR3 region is CASSRLIGRLNTEAFF. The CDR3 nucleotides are TGCGCCAGCAGTCGGCTGATAGGCAGGCTGAACACTGAAGCTTTCTTT.

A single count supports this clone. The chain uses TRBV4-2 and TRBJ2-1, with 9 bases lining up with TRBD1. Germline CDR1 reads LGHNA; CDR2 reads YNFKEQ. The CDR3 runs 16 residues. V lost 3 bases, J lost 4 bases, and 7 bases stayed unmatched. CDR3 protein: CASSQAGQGIYNEQFF. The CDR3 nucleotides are TGTGCCAGCAGCCAGGCGGGACAGGGAATTTACAATGAGCAGTTCTTC.

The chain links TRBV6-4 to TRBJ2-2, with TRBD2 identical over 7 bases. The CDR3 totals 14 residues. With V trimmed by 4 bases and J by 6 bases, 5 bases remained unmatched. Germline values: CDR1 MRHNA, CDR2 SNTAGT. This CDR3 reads CASSVTSDAGELFF. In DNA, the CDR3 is TGTGCCAGCAGTGTAACTAGCGACGCCGGGGAGCTGTTTTTT.

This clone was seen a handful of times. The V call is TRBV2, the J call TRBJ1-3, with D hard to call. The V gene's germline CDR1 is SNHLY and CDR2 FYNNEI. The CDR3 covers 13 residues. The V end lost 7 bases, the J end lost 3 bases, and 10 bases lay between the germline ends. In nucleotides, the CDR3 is TGTGCCAGCACCGACGAGGTTGGAAACACCATATATTTT. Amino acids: CASTDEVGNTIYF. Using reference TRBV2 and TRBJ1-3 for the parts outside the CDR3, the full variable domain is EPEVTQTPSHQVTQMGQEVILRCVPISNHLYFYWYRQILGQKVEFLVSFYNNEISEKSEIFDDQFSVERPDGSNFTLKIRSTKLEDSAMYFCASTDEVGNTIYFGEGSWLTVV.

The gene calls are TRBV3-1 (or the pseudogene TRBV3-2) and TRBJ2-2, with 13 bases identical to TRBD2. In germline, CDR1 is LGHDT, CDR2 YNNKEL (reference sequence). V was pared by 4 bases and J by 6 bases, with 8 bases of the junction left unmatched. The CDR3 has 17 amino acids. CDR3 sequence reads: CASSLPGLAGEPGELFF. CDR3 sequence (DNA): TGTGCCAGCAGCCTCCCCGGACTAGCGGGGGAACCCGGGGAGCTGTTTTTT.

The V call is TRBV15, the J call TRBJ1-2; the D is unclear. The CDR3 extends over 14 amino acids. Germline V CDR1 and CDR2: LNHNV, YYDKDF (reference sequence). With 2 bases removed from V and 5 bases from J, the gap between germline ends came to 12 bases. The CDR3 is CATSRREQSYGYTF. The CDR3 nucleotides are TGTGCCACCAGCAGACGGGAGCAGTCTTATGGCTACACCTTC. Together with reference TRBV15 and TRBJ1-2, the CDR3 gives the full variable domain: DAMVIQNPRYQVTQFGKPVTLSCSQTLNHNVMYWYQQKSSQAPKLLFHYYDKDFNNEADTPDNFQSRRPNTSFCFLDIRSPGLGDTAMYLCATSRREQSYGYTFGSGTRLTVV.

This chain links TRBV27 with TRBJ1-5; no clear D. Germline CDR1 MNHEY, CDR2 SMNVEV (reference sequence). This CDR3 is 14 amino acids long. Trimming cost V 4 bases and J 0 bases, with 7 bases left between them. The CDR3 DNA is TGTGCCAGCAGTTCAGGATATAGCAATCAGCCCCAGCATTTT. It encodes CASSSGYSNQPQHF.

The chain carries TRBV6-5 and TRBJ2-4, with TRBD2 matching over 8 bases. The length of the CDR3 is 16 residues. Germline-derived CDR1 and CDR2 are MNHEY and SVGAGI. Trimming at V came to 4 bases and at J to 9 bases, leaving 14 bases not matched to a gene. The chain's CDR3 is CASSLNSGGSGGIQYF. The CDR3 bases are TGTGCCAGCAGTTTAAATTCGGGCGGGAGCGGGGGCATTCAGTACTTC.

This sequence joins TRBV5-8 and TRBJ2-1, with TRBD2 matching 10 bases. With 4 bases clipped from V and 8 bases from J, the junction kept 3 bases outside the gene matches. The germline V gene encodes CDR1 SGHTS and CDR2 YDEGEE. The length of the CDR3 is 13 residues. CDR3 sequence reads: CASSRTSGDEQFF. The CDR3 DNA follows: TGTGCCAGCAGCCGGACTAGCGGCGATGAGCAGTTCTTC.